The sequence of this TCR beta chain was determined in a study of neurological immune-mediated disorders. Overall study: The study included 34 multiple sclerosis patients, approximately 30 relapsing-remitting and 3 secondary progressive. General study findings and limits: Expansion of TCR clones was greatest in HTLV-1-associated myelopathy and smallest in multiple sclerosis, where it fell below that of healthy controls. The repertoires of 18 of 34 multiple sclerosis patients fell into one related-CDR3 cluster (a possible signature) under phylogenetic grouping.

Trimming shortened V by 5 bases and J by 1 base, and 14 bases separated the two germline ends. The CDR3 extends over 15 amino acids. The germline V gene encodes CDR1 LNHNV and CDR2 YYDKDF (reference sequence). Using its own MiXCR run on the 5' RACE reads, TCRdb lists one record per CDR3 protein. The sample consists of about 62,000 distinct CDR3 sequences, under 5% of them appearing once. This clonotype was seen at least ten times. Its antigen is not identified. The TCR originated in a woman in her forties or fifties with multiple sclerosis. Sequences were obtained from PBMCs. The genes are TRBV15 and TRBJ1-1; D is unresolved. CDR3 sequence: CATSLRAPTNTEAFF. In DNA form, the CDR3 reads TGTGCCACCAGCCTAAGGGCCCCGACGAACACTGAAGCTTTCTTT.